Described below is a single T cell receptor (beta chain) sequence and its context. This clonotype came up a few times. Its antigen target is currently unknown. Per-nucleotide qualities are absent, and no much larger clonotype sits a single base away. These data belong to a study of blood T cells in healthy people across ages (dated by TCRdb to between 2015 and 2017). Some background on the complete study: In model experiments, template switching captured roughly one uniquely barcoded TCR beta cDNA molecule for every two T cells. Donors were grouped into four age groups: young (average approximately 16 years), middle-aged (39), aged (around 56) and long-lived (approximately 78). The study measured age-related changes in TCR beta repertoire diversity using deep sequencing normalized with unique cDNA molecular identifiers. Two additional independent replicas of 1 million unique cDNA reads from the same blood draw were analyzed for two donors (one aged 18 to 30 and one aged 80 or older). Overall results and qualifications from the work: The long-lived group showed more naive CD4+ T cells, fewer expanded clones and increased TCR diversity than the aged group, suggesting age selection. As age increased, observed TCR beta diversity per million T cells dropped in a roughly linear way, and a significant reduction was already evident by age about 40. Estimates of total diversity from one million sequenced T cells were regarded as lower bounds and underestimates. Since profiling was done on bulk unsorted PBMCs, naive and antigen-experienced compartments could not be conclusively compared. Donor CMV infection status was unknown, potentially confounding age-related changes in expanded clonotypes. Observed TCR beta diversity correlated strongly with the percentage of naive T cells measured by flow cytometry.

Donors were about 36 systemically healthy Caucasian individuals from Russia aged roughly 6 to 95 years. Each donor gave around 9.9 milliliters of peripheral blood, collected into EDTA-treated Vacutainer tubes. PBMCs were isolated by Ficoll-Paque density-gradient centrifugation, with at least 6 million obtained per sample. Trizol reagent was used to extract total RNA from PBMCs, with at least 5.5 micrograms per sample. For every donor, flow cytometry on a PBMC aliquot measured the percentage of naive CD45RAhigh/CD27high T cells. The germline V gene (reference sequence) specifies LNHNV as CDR1 and YYDKDF as CDR2. The CDR3 numbers 16 residues from cysteine through phenylalanine. Left in the record is the CDR3 DNA by itself, 48 bases read in frame from the first base. V ends up 0 bases short and J 7 bases short, with an unmatched junction base count of 11. The library came from 5' RACE. Sequencing was carried out with an Illumina HiSeq 2500. A second PCR of about 6 to 12 cycles was run with a J-beta primer mix and a sample-barcoded 5' primer. Each TCR beta cDNA molecule received a unique molecular identifier from a template-switch 5' adaptor carrying 12 random nucleotides. Each sample yielded at least 3 million CDR3-containing paired-end reads. All of the RNA was converted into first-strand cDNA using the Mint cDNA synthesis kit, with a TRBC-specific oligonucleotide serving as the primer. After uracil-DNA glycosylase treatment, a first 18-cycle PCR used universal primers M1SS and BC2_uni_R on all cDNA. The study's own analysis went as follows. For normalization, 1 million high-quality reads, each with a distinct molecular identifier, were randomly selected from each sample. Reads sharing molecular identifiers were discarded rather than binned into consensus sequences. MiTCR, set to a Q25 quality threshold and the strictest error-elimination algorithm, was used for CDR3 identification, clonotype clustering and error correction. A nonparametric unseen species model with Euler transformation was used to estimate a lower bound on total TCR beta diversity. TCRdb reprocessing: public reads trimmed at Q25 with fastp, clones called with MiXCR, in-frame beta chains kept. Entries that share a CDR3 protein sequence are merged under the most common genes and DNA. The V and J calls here are based on TCRdb, not the publication. Recorded for this sample are 900,000 to 950,000 distinct CDR3 sequences; almost 30% of them occurred a single time. 10% of the sample rests with the top ten.

The sample was also reused in another study, on T cells of mothers and their children. As noted in the second study: Nine systemically healthy Caucasian individuals served as donors, namely three mothers together with their six children. cDNA synthesis consumed the entire amount of extracted RNA, loaded at 1.5 ug RNA in each 15 ul reaction. In the second PCR, the M1S primer introduced both the sample barcodes and 2-4 random nucleotides. Over 8.5 million TCR beta CDR3 reads came from each mother, compared with several million reads from each child. Thymic selection similarly shapes TCR recombination output in related and unrelated pairs, with minor effect from inherited differences. Normalized repertoire overlap was always slightly but never significantly higher in related than unrelated mother-child pairs. With a sensitivity of around 97 clones per million clonotypes, no persistent microchimeric T cell clones were detected. The study used deep NGS to compare TCR beta repertoires of mothers and children, seeking features distinguishing related mother-child pairs from unrelated individuals. The mean age was around 40 +/- 4 years for the mothers and about 10 +/- 4 years for the children. After adapter ligation with NEBNext reagents, the libraries were sequenced on Illumina HiSeq 2000 with 100+100 nt paired-end reads. Mother and child libraries were prepared a month apart and sequenced in separate runs to prevent cross-contamination. For each donor, between about 500,000 and 2,000,000 distinct TCR beta clonotypes were identified. Naive TCR beta clonotypes were estimated from low-frequency clonotypes matched to each donor's FACS-determined naive share, without sorting.

The TCR sequence derives from a woman aged 40 to 50 in good health. This sequence uses TRBV15 and TRBJ2-7; 8 bases in the middle match TRBD1. Sequenced input: blood. The CDR3 protein: CATSREGQVRSREQYF. The bases read TGTGCCACCAGCAGAGAGGGACAGGTCCGATCACGGGAGCAGTACTTC. Reference TRBV15 and TRBJ2-7 proteins supply the regions before and after the CDR3; the full variable domain is: DAMVIQNPRYQVTQFGKPVTLSCSQTLNHNVMYWYQQKSSQAPKLLFHYYDKDFNNEADTPDNFQSRRPNTSFCFLDIRSPGLGDTAMYLCATSREGQVRSREQYFGPGTRLTVT.